Presented here are 9 T cell receptor beta chains from one specimen sequenced in a study of cytomegalovirus exposure and HLA in healthy donors. PCR primers comprised 60 Vbeta and 13 Jbeta primers. Libraries were prepared by immunoSEQ multiplex PCR; TCRdb keeps only in-frame clonotypes and omits some of them. This sample carries about 130,000 clones, about two thirds of them seen once, and the ten largest clones take around 5%. Sequenced material: PBMCs. The receptors derive from a man between 60 and 70 years old in good health and CMV-seropositive.

This clone was seen only once. The J gene is TRBJ2-7, the V gene TRBV27; no definite D call. Per the germline V gene, CDR1 is MNHEY and CDR2 is SMNVEV (reference sequence). V was shortened by 5 bases and J by 4 bases, with 18 bases between the two germline ends. The length of the CDR3 is 15 residues. CDR3 in amino acids: CASSMRSTLSYEQYF. The CDR3 nucleotides are TGTGCCAGCAGTATGAGGTCTACCCTCTCTTACGAGCAGTACTTC.

The chain has TRBV2 and TRBJ1-4; the D gene is possibly TRBD1 (5 bases). CDR3 length: 14 residues. V was clipped by 2 bases and J by 4 bases, with 8 bases between them. Per the germline V gene, CDR1 is SNHLY and CDR2 is FYNNEI. This CDR3 is CASSENRGNEKLFF. The DNA for the CDR3 is TGTGCCAGCAGTGAAAATAGGGGTAATGAAAAACTGTTTTTT.

A few counts support this clone. V gene TRBV10-3 combines with J gene TRBJ2-6; D might be TRBD2 (5 bases). The V end was cut by 6 bases, the J end by 0 bases, with 6 bases between. CDR1 and CDR2 (germline): ENHRY, SYGVKD. CDR3 length equals 14 residues. CDR3 protein: CAISGDSGANVLTF. CDR3 nucleotide sequence: TGTGCCATCAGCGGGGACTCTGGGGCCAACGTCCTGACTTTC.

The chain's CDR3 is CASSLGQGAEKLFF. The CDR3 coding sequence is TGCGCCAGCAGCTTGGGACAGGGGGCTGAAAAACTGTTTTTT. The chain carries TRBV5-1 and TRBJ1-4; 10 nucleotides line up with TRBD1. Germline V gene data show CDR1 as SGHRS and CDR2 as YFSETQ. This CDR3 is built from 14 residues. V shed 0 bases, J shed 7 bases, and the junction held 0 bases outside the gene matches.

This rearrangement joins TRBV5-3 to TRBJ2-7; D unclear. TRBV5-3 is an ORF, with its function uncertain. The germline V and J ends were trimmed by 0 bases and 8 bases, with 12 bases remaining between them. This CDR3 has 13 amino acids. The CDR3 region has the DNA TGTGCCAGAAGCTTGGCACGGTTTAGAAAGCAGTACTTC. This sequence encodes CARSLARFRKQYF.

The J gene is TRBJ1-6, the V gene TRBV11-2; D is unresolved. The CDR3 is 13 residues long. V shed 1 base and J shed 9 bases, with 7 bases lying between them. Germline V gene sequence: CDR1 SGHAT, CDR2 FQNNGV. This CDR3 is CASSLVSVSPLHF. The DNA of the CDR3 is TGTGCCAGCAGCTTAGTGTCGGTTTCACCCCTCCACTTT.

The CDR3 loop reads CASSKSGGREQFF. The CDR3 bases are TGTGCCAGCAGCAAGAGCGGGGGGCGTGAGCAGTTCTTC. The rearrangement joins TRBV9 to TRBJ2-1, with 9 bases identical to TRBD2. Germline lookup yields CDR1 SGDLS and CDR2 YYNGEE. Unmatched junction bases numbered 5, after V lost 4 bases and J lost 9 bases. This CDR3 spans 13 amino acids.

V gene TRBV6-6 combines with J gene TRBJ1-5; D gene unclear. The germline V gene has CDR1 MNHNY and CDR2 SVGAGI (reference sequence). CDR3 size: 16 residues. Trimming took off 0 bases at V and 1 base at J, with 10 bases between the two ends. This CDR3 reads CASSYSMAGSNQPQHF. Written as DNA, the CDR3 is TGTGCCAGCAGTTACTCGATGGCGGGAAGCAATCAGCCCCAGCATTTT.

This clone has only a few counts. The J gene is TRBJ1-2, the V gene TRBV2, with a weak D call TRBD1 (6 bases). V gave up 8 bases and J gave up 6 bases, with 13 bases separating them. Germline V gene lookup returns CDR1 SNHLY and CDR2 FYNNEI. The CDR3 spans 12 residues. The CDR3 reads CASRQDVDGYTF. CDR3 coding DNA: TGTGCCAGCCGACAGGATGTTGATGGCTACACCTTC.